This T cell receptor (beta chain) was found in a study of cytomegalovirus exposure and HLA in healthy donors. Across the whole study: As released early, the data held roughly 85 million unique TCRs from HLA-typed donors. Whole-study findings and limits: Later, an analysis showed that TCR beta chains associated with HLA were more clonally expanded than others that were equally common. Analysis was carried out at a later point, and it linked a missense DCLRE1C variant to TCR beta V- and J-gene trimming.

About this clone itself: The target antigen is unknown.

After removal of 4 bases from V and 5 bases from J, the junction contained 7 bases not matched to a gene. The CDR3 has 15 residues. CDR1 and CDR2 from the germline V gene are LGHNA and YSLEER. Though nominally healthy at sampling, donors likely had unrecorded immune exposures. Primers included in the PCR were 60 Vbeta and 13 Jbeta primers. The method was immunoSEQ multiplex PCR; TCRdb's version includes in-frame clones alone and lacks a portion of them. The repertoire has over 110,000 clones, roughly three quarters of them found once; the top ten carry roughly 2.9%. V is TRBV4-3 and J is TRBJ1-1; TRBD1 agrees at 10 bases. The sample taken for sequencing was PBMCs. This TCR was recovered from a female donor in good health and CMV-seronegative. Here the CDR3 reads CASSPGGQGRTEAFF. The CDR3 DNA sequence: TGCGCCAGCAGCCCTGGGGGACAGGGGAGGACTGAAGCTTTCTTT.